Below, one T cell receptor (beta chain) is given with its context. No antigen is known for it. These data are taken from a study of OX40 agonist ivuxolimab in advanced cancers. Study background: There were three patients with partial responses, one having hepatocellular carcinoma and two cutaneous melanoma. Findings and limits, study-wide: Antigen specificity was not determined for the expanded peripheral T cells. Dose levels from 0.1 to 3.0 mg/kg saw CD4+ and CD8+ blood T cells expand clonally by week 6.

Patients were excluded for autoimmune disease history or systemic immunosuppression. Repertoires were generated with immunoSEQ multiplex PCR, while TCRdb's copy carries only in-frame clones and drops some. Altogether tens of thousands of clones are present, approximately 84% being singletons, with the ten largest covering roughly a sixth. This CDR3 spans 17 amino acids. V gave up 3 bases and J gave up 7 bases; unmatched junction bases: 14. The genes are TRBV5-3 and TRBJ1-2, with 11 nucleotides matching TRBD1. TRBV5-3 is filed as an ORF, its function uncertain. This specimen was CD4+ or CD8+ T cells sorted from blood, taken in a trial of the OX40 agonist ivuxolimab. This clonotype was sampled from an adult with an advanced solid tumor such as melanoma, head and neck, liver or kidney cancer. CDR3 DNA: TGTGCCAGAAGCTCTATGGACAGGGGGCTTATTATGGGTGGCTACACCTTC. Translated: CARSSMDRGLIMGGYTF.